This T cell receptor (beta chain) comes out of a study of T-cell memory formation after mild COVID-19. On the study more broadly: Clusters were largely donor specific.

Study results and limitations: A second wave expanding day 15 to 37 was CD4+-biased; contracting clones were balanced. Pre-infection memory carried some responding clones, suggesting that cross-reactive memory joined.

In regard to this clonotype: The antigen is unknown.

MiXCR, applied by TCRdb to the 5' RACE reads, yields one record per CDR3 protein. Of fewer than 700,000 distinct CDR3 sequences in the sample, roughly 18% were seen once. CDR3 length: 13 residues. Germline V gives CDR1 LNHDA, CDR2 SQIVND (reference sequence). V was pared by 2 bases and J by 9 bases, with 4 bases of the junction left unmatched. The chain is built from TRBV19 and TRBJ2-1; TRBD1 agrees at 7 bases. The specimen was PBMCs or a T cell subset sorted from them (not recorded which). This receptor was identified in an adult woman who had mild COVID-19 (a few samples of this study predate the infection). Cell type and time point are not known. Here the CDR3 reads CASSIHRGIEQFF. In DNA form, the CDR3 reads TGTGCCAGTAGTATACACAGGGGAATTGAGCAGTTCTTC.